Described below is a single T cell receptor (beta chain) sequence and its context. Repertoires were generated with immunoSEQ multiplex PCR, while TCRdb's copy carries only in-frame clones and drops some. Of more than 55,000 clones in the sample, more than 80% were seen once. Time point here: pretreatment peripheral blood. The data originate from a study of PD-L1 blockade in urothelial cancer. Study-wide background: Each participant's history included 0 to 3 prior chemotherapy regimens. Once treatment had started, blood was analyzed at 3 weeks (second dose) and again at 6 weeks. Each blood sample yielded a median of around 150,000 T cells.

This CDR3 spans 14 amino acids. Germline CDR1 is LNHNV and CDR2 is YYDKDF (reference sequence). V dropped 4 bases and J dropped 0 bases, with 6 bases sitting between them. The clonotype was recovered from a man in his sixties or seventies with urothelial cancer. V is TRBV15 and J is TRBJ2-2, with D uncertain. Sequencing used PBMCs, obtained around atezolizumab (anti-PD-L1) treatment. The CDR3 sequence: CATSTSTNTGELFF. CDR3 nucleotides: TGTGCCACCAGCACAAGCACGAACACCGGGGAGCTGTTTTTT.